One T cell receptor beta chain is described in this entry. What it binds is unknown. The entry originates in a study of siplizumab effects on memory and regulatory T cells. Trimming removed 5 bases from V and 3 bases from J; junction bases left unmatched: 7. The CDR3 consists of 14 residues. CDR1 is SEHNR, CDR2 FQNEAQ, per germline (reference sequence). Around 9.8 x 10^4 TCR templates were measured in each sample. Here immunoSEQ multiplex PCR was the method, and the copy in TCRdb shows in-frame clones only, minus some. This sample carries 97,000 or so clones, approximately 90% of them seen once, and the ten largest clones take approximately 1.2%. Study-wide points: Siplizumab significantly decreased alloreactive sequences from unstimulated CD4+ memory cells. Naive T cells apparently outstripped memory cells in diversity and seemed major alloresponse contributors.

The genes are TRBV7-9 and TRBJ2-7; 7 positions match TRBD2. This clonotype was sampled from a human donor in good health. The sample was CD4+ T cells sorted from blood. Here the CDR3 reads CASSPSGGSYEQYF. The CDR3 DNA reads as TGTGCCAGCAGCCCTAGCGGAGGGAGCTACGAGCAGTACTTC.